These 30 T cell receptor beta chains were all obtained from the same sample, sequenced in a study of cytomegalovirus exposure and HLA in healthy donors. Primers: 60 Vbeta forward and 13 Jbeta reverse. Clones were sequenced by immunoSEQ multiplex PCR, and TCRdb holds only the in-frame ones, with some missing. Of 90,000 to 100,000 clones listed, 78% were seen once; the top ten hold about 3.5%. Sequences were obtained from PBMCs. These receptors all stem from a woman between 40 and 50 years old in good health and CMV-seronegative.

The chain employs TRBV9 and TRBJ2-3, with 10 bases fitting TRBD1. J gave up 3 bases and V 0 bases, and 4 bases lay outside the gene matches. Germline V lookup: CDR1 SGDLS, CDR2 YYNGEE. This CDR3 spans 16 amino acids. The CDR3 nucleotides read TGTGCCAGCAGCGTAGGAGGGACAGGGGTGACAGATACGCAGTATTTT. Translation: CASSVGGTGVTDTQYF.

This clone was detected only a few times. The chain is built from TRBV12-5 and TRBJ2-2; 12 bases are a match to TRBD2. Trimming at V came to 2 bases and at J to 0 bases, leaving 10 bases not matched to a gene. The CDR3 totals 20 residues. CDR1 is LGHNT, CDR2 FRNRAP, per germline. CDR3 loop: CASGLIKTSGSTANTGELFF. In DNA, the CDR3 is TGTGCTAGTGGTTTGATTAAGACTAGCGGGAGTACGGCGAACACCGGGGAGCTGTTTTTT.

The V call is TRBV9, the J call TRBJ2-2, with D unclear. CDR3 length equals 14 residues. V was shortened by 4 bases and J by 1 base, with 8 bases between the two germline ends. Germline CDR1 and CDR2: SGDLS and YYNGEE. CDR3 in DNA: TGTGCCAGCAGCCCCCTAATGAACACCGGGGAGCTGTTTTTT. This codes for CASSPLMNTGELFF.

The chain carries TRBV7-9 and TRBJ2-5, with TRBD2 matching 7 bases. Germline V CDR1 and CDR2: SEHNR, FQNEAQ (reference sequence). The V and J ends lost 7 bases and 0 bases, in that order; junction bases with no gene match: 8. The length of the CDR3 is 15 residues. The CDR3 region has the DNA TGTGCCAGCACGGAGCGGGGCGGCTACCAAGAGACCCAGTACTTC. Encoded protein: CASTERGGYQETQYF.

The CDR3 region is CSEARGNEQFF. The CDR3, as DNA: TGCAGTGAGGCCAGGGGCAATGAGCAGTTCTTC. This sequence joins TRBV20-1 and TRBJ2-1; a possible D gene is TRBD1 (6 bases). Trimming stripped 7 bases from V and 6 bases from J, with 10 bases between. CDR1 DFQATT and CDR2 SNEGSKA come from the germline V gene (reference sequence). The CDR3 runs to 11 residues.

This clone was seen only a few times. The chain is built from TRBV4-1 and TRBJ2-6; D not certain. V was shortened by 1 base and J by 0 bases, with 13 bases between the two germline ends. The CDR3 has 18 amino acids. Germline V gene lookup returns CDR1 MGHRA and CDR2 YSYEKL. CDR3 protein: CASSQVDLLSSGANVLTF. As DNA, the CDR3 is TGCGCCAGCAGCCAAGTTGATTTGTTGAGCTCTGGGGCCAACGTCCTGACTTTC.

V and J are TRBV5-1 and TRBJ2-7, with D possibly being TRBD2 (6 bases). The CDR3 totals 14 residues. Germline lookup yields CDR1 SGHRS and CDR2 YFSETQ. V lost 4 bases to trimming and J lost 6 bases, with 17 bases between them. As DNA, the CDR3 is TGCGCCAGCAGCCCGTCAGGGAGGCCCCGCGAGCAGTACTTC. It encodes CASSPSGRPREQYF. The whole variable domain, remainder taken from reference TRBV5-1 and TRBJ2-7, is KAGVTQTPRYLIKTRGQQVTLSCSPISGHRSVSWYQQTPGQGLQFLFEYFSETQRNKGNFPGRFSGRQFSNSRSEMNVSTLELGDSALYLCASSPSGRPREQYFGPGTRLTVT.

The CDR3 nucleotides read TGTGCCAGCAGTTTATCAGACATTTATGGCTACACCTTC. Its protein is CASSLSDIYGYTF. The chain carries TRBV28 and TRBJ1-2; D is unclear. Trimming shortened V by 1 base and J by 5 bases, and 8 bases separated the two germline ends. The CDR3 is 13 amino acids. Germline-derived CDR1 and CDR2 are MDHEN and SYDVKM.

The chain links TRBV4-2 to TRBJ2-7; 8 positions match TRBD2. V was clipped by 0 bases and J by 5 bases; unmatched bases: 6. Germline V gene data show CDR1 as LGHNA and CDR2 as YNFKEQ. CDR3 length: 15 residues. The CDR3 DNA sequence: TGTGCCAGCAGCCAAGATGCTACTAGCGGTAACGAGCAGTACTTC. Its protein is CASSQDATSGNEQYF.

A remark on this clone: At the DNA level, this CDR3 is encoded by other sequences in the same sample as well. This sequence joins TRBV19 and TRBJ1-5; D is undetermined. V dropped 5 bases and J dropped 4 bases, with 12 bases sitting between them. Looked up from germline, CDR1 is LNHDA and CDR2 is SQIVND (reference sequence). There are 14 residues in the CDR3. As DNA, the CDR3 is TGTGCCAGTAGTCCACCCGGGTCTAATCAGCCCCAGCATTTT. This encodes CASSPPGSNQPQHF.

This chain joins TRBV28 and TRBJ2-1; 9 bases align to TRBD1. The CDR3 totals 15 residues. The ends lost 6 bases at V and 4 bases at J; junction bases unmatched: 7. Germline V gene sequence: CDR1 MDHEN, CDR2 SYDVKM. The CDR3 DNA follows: TGTGCCAGCAGGAACAGGGGGCGGACGTACAATGAGCAGTTCTTC. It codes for CASRNRGRTYNEQFF. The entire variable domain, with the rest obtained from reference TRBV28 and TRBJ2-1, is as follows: DVKVTQSSRYLVKRTGEKVFLECVQDMDHENMFWYRQDPGLGLRLIYFSYDVKMKEKGDIPEGYSVSREKKERFSLILESASTNQTSMYLCASRNRGRTYNEQFFGPGTRLTVL.

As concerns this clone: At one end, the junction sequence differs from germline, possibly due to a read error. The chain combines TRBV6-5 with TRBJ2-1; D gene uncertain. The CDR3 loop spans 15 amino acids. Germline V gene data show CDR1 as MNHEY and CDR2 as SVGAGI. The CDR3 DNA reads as TGTGCCAGCAGGTCCCGACTTCTCTCCGACAATGAGCAGTTCTTC. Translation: CASRSRLLSDNEQFF.

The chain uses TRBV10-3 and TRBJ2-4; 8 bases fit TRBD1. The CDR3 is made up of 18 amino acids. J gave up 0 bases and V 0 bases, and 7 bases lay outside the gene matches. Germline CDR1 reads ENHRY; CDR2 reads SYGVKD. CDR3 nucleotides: TGTGCCATCAGTGAGTCAAGGGTCGGACAGGGAGCCAAAAACATTCAGTACTTC. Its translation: CAISESRVGQGAKNIQYF.

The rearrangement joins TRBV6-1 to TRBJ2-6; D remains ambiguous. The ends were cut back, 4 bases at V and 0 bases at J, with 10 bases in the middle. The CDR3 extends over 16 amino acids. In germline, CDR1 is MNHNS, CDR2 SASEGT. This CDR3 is CASSGSISSGANVLTF. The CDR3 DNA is TGTGCCAGCAGTGGGAGCATCAGCTCTGGGGCCAACGTCCTGACTTTC.

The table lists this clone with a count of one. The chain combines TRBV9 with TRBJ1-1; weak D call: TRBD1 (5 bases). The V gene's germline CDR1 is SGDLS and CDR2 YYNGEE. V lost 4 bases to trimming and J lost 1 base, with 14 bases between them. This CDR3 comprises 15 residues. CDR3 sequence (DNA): TGTGCCAGCAGCCCTTACGTGGGGGGGAACACTGAAGCTTTCTTT. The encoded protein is CASSPYVGGNTEAFF. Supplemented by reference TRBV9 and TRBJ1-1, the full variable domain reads DSGVTQTPKHLITATGQRVTLRCSPRSGDLSVYWYQQSLDQGLQFLIQYYNGEERAKGNILERFSAQQFPDLHSELNLSSLELGDSALYFCASSPYVGGNTEAFFGQGTRLTVV.

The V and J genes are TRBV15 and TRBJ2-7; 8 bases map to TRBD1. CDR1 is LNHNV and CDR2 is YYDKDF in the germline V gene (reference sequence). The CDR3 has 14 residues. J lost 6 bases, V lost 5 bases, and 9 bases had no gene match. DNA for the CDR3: TGTGCCACCAGCGGTCCGGGACAGGAGGTCGAGCAGTACTTC. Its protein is CATSGPGQEVEQYF. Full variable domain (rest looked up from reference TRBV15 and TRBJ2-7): DAMVIQNPRYQVTQFGKPVTLSCSQTLNHNVMYWYQQKSSQAPKLLFHYYDKDFNNEADTPDNFQSRRPNTSFCFLDIRSPGLGDTAMYLCATSGPGQEVEQYFGPGTRLTVT.

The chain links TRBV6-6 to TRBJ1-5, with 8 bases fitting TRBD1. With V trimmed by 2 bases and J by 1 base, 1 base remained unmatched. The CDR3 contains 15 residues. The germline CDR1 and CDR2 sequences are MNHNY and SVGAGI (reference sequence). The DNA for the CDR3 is TGTGCCAGCAGTTACCGACAGGGGAGCAATCAGCCCCAGCATTTT. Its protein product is CASSYRQGSNQPQHF.

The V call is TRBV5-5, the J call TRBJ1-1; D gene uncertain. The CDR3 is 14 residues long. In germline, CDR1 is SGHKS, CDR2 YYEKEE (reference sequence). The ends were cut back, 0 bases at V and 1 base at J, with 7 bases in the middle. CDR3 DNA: TGTGCCAGCAGCTTGGAGGGAGGGAACACTGAAGCTTTCTTT. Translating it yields CASSLEGGNTEAFF.

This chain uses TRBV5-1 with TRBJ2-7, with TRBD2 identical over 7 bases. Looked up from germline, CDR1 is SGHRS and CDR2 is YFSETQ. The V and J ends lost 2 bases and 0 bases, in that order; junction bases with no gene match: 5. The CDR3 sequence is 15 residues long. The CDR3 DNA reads TGCGCCAGCAGCTTATTAGCGGGCAGCTCCTACGAGCAGTACTTC. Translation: CASSLLAGSSYEQYF.

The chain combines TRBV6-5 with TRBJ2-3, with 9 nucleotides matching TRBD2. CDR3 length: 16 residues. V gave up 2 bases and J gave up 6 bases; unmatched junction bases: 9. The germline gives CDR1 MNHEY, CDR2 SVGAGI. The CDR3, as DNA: TGTGCCAGCAGTTACACTGGGACTAGCAGAGGGGATACGCAGTATTTT. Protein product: CASSYTGTSRGDTQYF.

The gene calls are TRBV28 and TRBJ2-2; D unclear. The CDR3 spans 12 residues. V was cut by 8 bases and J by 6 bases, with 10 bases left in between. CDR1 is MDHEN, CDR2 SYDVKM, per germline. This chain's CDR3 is CASVRGPGELFF. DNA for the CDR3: TGTGCCAGCGTCCGAGGCCCCGGGGAGCTGTTTTTT.

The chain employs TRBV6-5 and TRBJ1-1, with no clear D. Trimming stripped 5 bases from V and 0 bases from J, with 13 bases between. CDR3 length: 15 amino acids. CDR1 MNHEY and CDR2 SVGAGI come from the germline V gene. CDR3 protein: CASSPLAHMNTEAFF. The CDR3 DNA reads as TGTGCCAGCAGTCCTTTGGCCCACATGAACACTGAAGCTTTCTTT.

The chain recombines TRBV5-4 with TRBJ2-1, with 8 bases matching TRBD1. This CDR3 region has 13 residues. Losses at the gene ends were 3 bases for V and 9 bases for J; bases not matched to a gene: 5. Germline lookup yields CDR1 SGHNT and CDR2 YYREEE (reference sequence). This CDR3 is CASSWGQDSEQFF. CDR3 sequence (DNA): TGTGCCAGCAGCTGGGGACAGGACAGTGAGCAGTTCTTC.

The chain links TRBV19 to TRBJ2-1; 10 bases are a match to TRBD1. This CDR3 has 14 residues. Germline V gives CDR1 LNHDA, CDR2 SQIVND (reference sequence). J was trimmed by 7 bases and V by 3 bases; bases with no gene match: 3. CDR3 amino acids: CASSMWDRGNEQFF. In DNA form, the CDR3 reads TGTGCCAGTAGTATGTGGGACAGGGGAAATGAGCAGTTCTTC.

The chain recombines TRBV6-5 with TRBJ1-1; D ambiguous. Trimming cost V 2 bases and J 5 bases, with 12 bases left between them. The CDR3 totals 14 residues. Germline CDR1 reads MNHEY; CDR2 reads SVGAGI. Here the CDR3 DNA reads TGTGCCAGCAGTTACCTCGGGAGGAGGACTGAAGCTTTCTTT. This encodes CASSYLGRRTEAFF.

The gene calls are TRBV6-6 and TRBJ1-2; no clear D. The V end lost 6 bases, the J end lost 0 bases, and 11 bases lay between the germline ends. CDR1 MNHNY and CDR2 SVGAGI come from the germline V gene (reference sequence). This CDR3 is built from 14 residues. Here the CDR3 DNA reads TGTGCCAGCAGCCCCCGAGGGTCTAACTATGGCTACACCTTC. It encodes CASSPRGSNYGYTF.

The CDR3 region has the DNA TGTGCCAGCAGCGTCCTCGGGGGGGCTAGCACAGATACGCAGTATTTT. Its protein product is CASSVLGGASTDTQYF. The gene calls are TRBV9 and TRBJ2-3; TRBD2 matches at 8 bases. V dropped 2 bases and J dropped 0; count of bases not matched to a gene: 5. CDR3 length: 16 residues. Germline-derived CDR1 and CDR2 are SGDLS and YYNGEE.

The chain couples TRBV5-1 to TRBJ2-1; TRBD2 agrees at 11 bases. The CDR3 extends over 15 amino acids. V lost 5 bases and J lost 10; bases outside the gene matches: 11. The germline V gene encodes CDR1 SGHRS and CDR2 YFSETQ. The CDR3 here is CASRLGTSGPGEQFF. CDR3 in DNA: TGCGCCAGCAGACTCGGGACTAGCGGACCGGGGGAGCAGTTCTTC.

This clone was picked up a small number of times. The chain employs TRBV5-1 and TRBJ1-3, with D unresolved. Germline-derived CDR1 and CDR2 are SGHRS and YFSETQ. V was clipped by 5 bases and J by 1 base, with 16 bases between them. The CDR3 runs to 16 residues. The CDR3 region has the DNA TGCGCCAGCAGACTAGATAAGGGAGGTTCTGGAAACACCATATATTTT. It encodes CASRLDKGGSGNTIYF.

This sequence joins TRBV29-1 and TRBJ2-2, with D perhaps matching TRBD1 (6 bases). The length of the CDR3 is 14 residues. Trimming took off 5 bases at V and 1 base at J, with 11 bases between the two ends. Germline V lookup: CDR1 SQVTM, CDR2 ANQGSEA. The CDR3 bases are TGCAGCGTTAACAGGGTTCAGAACACCGGGGAGCTGTTTTTT. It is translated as CSVNRVQNTGELFF.